This T cell receptor (beta chain) was sequenced in a study of early T cells in non-severe SARS-CoV-2 infection. Background on the study: Unsorted whole-blood RNA was sequenced in bulk, leaving chains unpaired.

Each single cDNA molecule received a unique molecular identifier. From the 5' RACE reads, TCRdb called clonotypes with MiXCR, one entry per CDR3 protein. In the table there are about 110,000 distinct CDR3 sequences, 9.5% to 13% of which are singletons. CDR3 length equals 15 residues. Germline-derived CDR1 and CDR2 are SGHRS and YFSETQ. The ends were cut back, 4 bases at V and 4 bases at J, with 14 bases in the middle. Overall study findings and caveats: VDJdb matching favored anti-spike CD8 responses, missing private and CD4 specificities.

This clonotype was counted ten times or more. What it recognizes is unknown. Sequences were obtained from whole blood. This clonotype was sampled from an adult who was a healthcare worker with PCR-confirmed SARS-CoV-2 infection or an uninfected control (not recorded which). The rearrangement joins TRBV5-1 to TRBJ1-4, with D hard to call. In DNA, the CDR3 is TGCGCCAGCAGCCTTCGTACACCGAATAATGAAAAACTGTTTTTT. Residues: CASSLRTPNNEKLFF. The full variable domain, rest sourced from reference TRBV5-1 and TRBJ1-4, is KAGVTQTPRYLIKTRGQQVTLSCSPISGHRSVSWYQQTPGQGLQFLFEYFSETQRNKGNFPGRFSGRQFSNSRSEMNVSTLELGDSALYLCASSLRTPNNEKLFFGSGTQLSVL.